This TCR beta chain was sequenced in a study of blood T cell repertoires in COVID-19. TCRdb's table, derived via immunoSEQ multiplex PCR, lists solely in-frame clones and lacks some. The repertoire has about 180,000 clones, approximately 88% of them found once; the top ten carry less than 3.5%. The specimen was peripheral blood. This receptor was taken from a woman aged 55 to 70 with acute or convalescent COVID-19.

CDR3 in amino acids: CASSRTGGHYEQYF. CDR3 DNA sequence: TGTGCCAGCAGTAGGACAGGGGGCCACTACGAGCAGTACTTC. This chain links TRBV6-5 with TRBJ2-7; 11 nucleotides line up with TRBD1. Germline V gene sequence: CDR1 MNHEY, CDR2 SVGAGI. The CDR3 contains 14 residues. After removal of 5 bases from V and 3 bases from J, the junction contained 3 bases not matched to a gene.